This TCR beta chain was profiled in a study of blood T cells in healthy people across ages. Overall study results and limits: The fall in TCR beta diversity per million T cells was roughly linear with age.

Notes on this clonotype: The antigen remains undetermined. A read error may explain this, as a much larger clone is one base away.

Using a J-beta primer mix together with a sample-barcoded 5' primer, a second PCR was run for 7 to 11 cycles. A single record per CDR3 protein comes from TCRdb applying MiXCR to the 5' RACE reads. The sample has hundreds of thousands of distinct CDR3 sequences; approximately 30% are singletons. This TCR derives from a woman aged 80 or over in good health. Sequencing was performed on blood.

This chain's CDR3 is CASSVLAGANNEQYF. The CDR3, as DNA: TGTGCCAGCAGTGTACTAGCGGGGGCTAACAATGAGCAGTACTTC. The gene calls are TRBV6-4 and TRBJ2-5; the match to TRBD2 covers 11 bases. The ends lost 4 bases at V and 11 bases at J; junction bases unmatched: 12. Germline V gives CDR1 MRHNA, CDR2 SNTAGT. This CDR3 has 15 residues.